The rows below give T cell receptor beta chains drawn from one sample of a study of T cells expressing NK-cell markers. Reprocessing the 5' RACE reads, TCRdb reports a single entry for every CDR3 protein and omits DNA. The sample table sets out approximately 150,000 distinct CDR3 sequences. Sequencing input: blood T cells: a sorted CD56 or NKG2C T cell subset, CD4+ or CD8+ T cells, or bulk PBMC T cells (not recorded which). These TCRs come from a man between 18 and 29 years old in good health. CDR3s include the opening cysteine and the closing phenylalanine or tryptophan. Each record gives: J gene, V gene, clone size, CDR3 protein. For some rows the clone size is stated as once, few or many, or as a class when expanded; others skip it.

J gene: TRBJ1-1; V gene: TRBV6-2/TRBV6-3; clone size: .; CDR3 protein: CASTTGDITTEAFF
J gene: TRBJ2-7; V gene: TRBV20-1; clone size: .; CDR3 protein: CSAPRFSHEQYF
J gene: TRBJ1-5; V gene: TRBV5-1; clone size: .; CDR3 protein: CASRHAGHLSSNQPQHF
J gene: TRBJ2-5; V gene: TRBV9; clone size: .; CDR3 protein: CASSVAREQETQYF
J gene: TRBJ2-3; V gene: TRBV10-3; clone size: .; CDR3 protein: CATSGVPTDTQYF
J gene: TRBJ1-1; V gene: TRBV24-1; clone size: .; CDR3 protein: CATRDSNTEAFF
J gene: TRBJ2-3; V gene: TRBV29-1; clone size: .; CDR3 protein: CSVDPGLSADTQYF
J gene: TRBJ2-3; V gene: TRBV15; clone size: .; CDR3 protein: CATSSLYGQGAKRAQYF
J gene: TRBJ2-2; V gene: TRBV6-1; clone size: .; CDR3 protein: CATKQGEATGELFF
J gene: TRBJ2-3; V gene: TRBV12-3/TRBV12-4; clone size: .; CDR3 protein: CASRPQSFGGISDTQYF
J gene: TRBJ2-3; V gene: TRBV3-1; clone size: .; CDR3 protein: CASSQTSGRGLADTQYF
J gene: TRBJ2-7; V gene: TRBV29-1; clone size: .; CDR3 protein: CSVELAGVYEQYF
J gene: TRBJ2-3; V gene: TRBV2; clone size: .; CDR3 protein: CASLSADTQYF
J gene: TRBJ1-2; V gene: TRBV19; clone size: .; CDR3 protein: CASKPWGTDLAYGYTF
J gene: TRBJ1-2; V gene: TRBV6-5; clone size: .; CDR3 protein: CASSYSSSGRVGYTF
J gene: TRBJ2-7; V gene: TRBV27; clone size: .; CDR3 protein: CASSLAGMAYEQYF
J gene: TRBJ1-1; V gene: TRBV19; clone size: .; CDR3 protein: CASSIDRGLNTEAFF
J gene: TRBJ1-3; V gene: TRBV5-4; clone size: .; CDR3 protein: CASSSTGQGPGNTIYF
J gene: TRBJ1-1; V gene: TRBV29-1; clone size: .; CDR3 protein: CSASGTFILMNTEAFF
J gene: TRBJ2-1; V gene: TRBV12-3/TRBV12-4; clone size: .; CDR3 protein: CASSPRDFQNNEQFF
J gene: TRBJ2-1; V gene: TRBV15; clone size: .; CDR3 protein: CATSTYPGSRNNEQFF
J gene: TRBJ2-1; V gene: TRBV27; clone size: .; CDR3 protein: CASSFGTSGYEQFF
J gene: TRBJ2-5; V gene: TRBV3-1; clone size: .; CDR3 protein: CASSQGLAGGETQYF
J gene: TRBJ2-4; V gene: TRBV7-9; clone size: .; CDR3 protein: CASSLLNLAKNIQYF
J gene: TRBJ1-5; V gene: TRBV5-8; clone size: .; CDR3 protein: CASSSDRSYSNQPQHF
J gene: TRBJ2-5; V gene: TRBV12-5; clone size: .; CDR3 protein: CASGLARLGEETQYF
J gene: TRBJ1-6; V gene: TRBV6-5; clone size: .; CDR3 protein: CASSYGQSYNSPLHF
J gene: TRBJ2-2; V gene: TRBV23-1; clone size: .; CDR3 protein: CASSHRGPGTGFLCLTGELFF
J gene: TRBJ2-3; V gene: TRBV24-1; clone size: .; CDR3 protein: CATSDVKKDSTDTQYF
J gene: TRBJ1-1; V gene: TRBV7-9; clone size: .; CDR3 protein: CASSLLRGANTEAFF
J gene: TRBJ1-2; V gene: TRBV20-1; clone size: .; CDR3 protein: CSAKNNTTPQGSYGYTF
J gene: TRBJ2-1; V gene: TRBV4-1; clone size: .; CDR3 protein: CASSQAKAGDPYEQFF
J gene: TRBJ1-2; V gene: TRBV20-1; clone size: .; CDR3 protein: CSARVTGASYGYTF
J gene: TRBJ2-2; V gene: TRBV23-1; clone size: .; CDR3 protein: CASSQRGGELFF
J gene: TRBJ2-5; V gene: TRBV7-7; clone size: .; CDR3 protein: CASSRGTGDIQETQYF
J gene: TRBJ2-1; V gene: TRBV6-1; clone size: .; CDR3 protein: CASSVNSGSDNEQFF
J gene: TRBJ1-5; V gene: TRBV12-3/TRBV12-4; clone size: .; CDR3 protein: CASSPTERNQPQHF
J gene: TRBJ2-1; V gene: TRBV25-1; clone size: .; CDR3 protein: CASGTSGRFVGEQFF
J gene: TRBJ2-1; V gene: TRBV12-3/TRBV12-4; clone size: .; CDR3 protein: CASRHTGGYNEQFF
J gene: TRBJ2-3; V gene: TRBV11-1; clone size: .; CDR3 protein: CASSTGTGGFSPTDTQYF
J gene: TRBJ2-7; V gene: TRBV5-1; clone size: .; CDR3 protein: CASSRNAGTSGTEQYF
J gene: TRBJ2-1; V gene: TRBV5-5; clone size: .; CDR3 protein: CASSLGASGYNEQFF
J gene: TRBJ2-1; V gene: TRBV16; clone size: .; CDR3 protein: CASSQSGKTNNEQFF
J gene: TRBJ2-4; V gene: TRBV15; clone size: .; CDR3 protein: CATGQGGGPIQYF
J gene: TRBJ2-1; V gene: TRBV5-4; clone size: .; CDR3 protein: CASSLLIGVGDEQFF
J gene: TRBJ2-7; V gene: TRBV14; clone size: .; CDR3 protein: CASSPREGQSYEQYF
J gene: TRBJ1-1; V gene: TRBV23-1; clone size: .; CDR3 protein: CASSQPGEGVTEAFF
J gene: TRBJ2-2; V gene: TRBV6-5; clone size: .; CDR3 protein: CASSYSEGADTGELFF
J gene: TRBJ2-5; V gene: TRBV10-3; clone size: .; CDR3 protein: CAISEGYGTGLQGTQYF
J gene: TRBJ2-1; V gene: TRBV4-3; clone size: .; CDR3 protein: CASSQDIGTGVPYNEQFF
J gene: TRBJ2-1; V gene: TRBV29-1; clone size: .; CDR3 protein: CSADKPPAGGDEQFF
J gene: TRBJ1-1; V gene: TRBV20-1; clone size: .; CDR3 protein: CSARPDWQGAEAFF
J gene: TRBJ1-1; V gene: TRBV30; clone size: .; CDR3 protein: CAWRDNRVEAFF
J gene: TRBJ1-5; V gene: TRBV6-1; clone size: medium-sized; CDR3 protein: CASSEVKRQFLGQPQHF